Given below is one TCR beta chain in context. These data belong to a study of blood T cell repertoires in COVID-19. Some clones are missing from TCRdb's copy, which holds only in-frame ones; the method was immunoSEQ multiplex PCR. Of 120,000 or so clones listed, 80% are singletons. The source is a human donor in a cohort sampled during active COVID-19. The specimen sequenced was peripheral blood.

CDR3 coding DNA: TGCGCCAGCAGCGGGCCCCGACAGGGGGCGGACACCGGGGAGCTGTTTTTT. The encoded protein is CASSGPRQGADTGELFF. V is TRBV5-1 and J is TRBJ2-2; 10 nucleotides line up with TRBD1. This CDR3 spans 17 amino acids. Germline trimming cut 4 bases from V and 3 bases from J; bases unmatched to any gene: 9. Germline V lookup: CDR1 SGHRS, CDR2 YFSETQ.